This T cell receptor (beta chain) was captured by sequencing in a study of T cell responses to AZD1222 COVID-19 vaccine. Regarding the study as a whole: Spike-specific TCR breadth and depth rose after two AZD1222 doses. Just a handful of AZD1222 recipients tested seropositive at baseline. Sampling captured repertoires only after the peak T cell response.

The assay was immunoSEQ multiplex PCR, and TCRdb's table has in-frame clones only and misses some. Of about 110,000 clones listed, approximately 89% were seen once; the top ten hold roughly 3.2%. The V and J ends lost 4 bases and 3 bases respectively, with 19 bases between them. Germline lookup yields CDR1 SGHNT and CDR2 YYREEE (reference sequence). The CDR3 spans 16 residues. Concerning this clone: Its antigen remains unidentified.

This receptor was identified in an adult in good health. This specimen consisted of peripheral blood, obtained on day 0 of MenACWY control vaccination. The rearrangement uses TRBV5-4 and TRBJ1-2; D is undetermined. The CDR3 nucleotides are TGTGCCAGCAGCCCCGAGTCCCGCCCAACCTACTATGGCTACACCTTC. This gives the protein CASSPESRPTYYGYTF.